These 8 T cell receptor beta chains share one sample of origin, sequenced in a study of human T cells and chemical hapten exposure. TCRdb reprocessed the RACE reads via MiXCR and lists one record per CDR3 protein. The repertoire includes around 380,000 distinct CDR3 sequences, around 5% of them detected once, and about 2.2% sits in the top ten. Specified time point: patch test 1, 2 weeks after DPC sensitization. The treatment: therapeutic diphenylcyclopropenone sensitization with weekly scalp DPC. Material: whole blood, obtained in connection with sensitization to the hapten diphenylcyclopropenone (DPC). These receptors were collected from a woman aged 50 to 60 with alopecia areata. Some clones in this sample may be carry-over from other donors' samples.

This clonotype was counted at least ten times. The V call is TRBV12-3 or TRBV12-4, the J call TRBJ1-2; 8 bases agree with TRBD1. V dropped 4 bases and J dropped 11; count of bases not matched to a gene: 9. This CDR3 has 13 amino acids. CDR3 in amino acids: CASSYGTGGSYTF. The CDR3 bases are TGTGCCAGCAGTTACGGGACAGGTGGGTCGTACACCTTC.

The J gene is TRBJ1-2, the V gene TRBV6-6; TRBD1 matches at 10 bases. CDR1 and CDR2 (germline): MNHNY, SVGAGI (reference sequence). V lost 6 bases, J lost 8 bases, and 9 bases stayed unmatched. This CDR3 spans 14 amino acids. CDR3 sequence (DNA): TGTGCCAGCAGCCCGGACAGGGGGGCGAGAGGCTACACCTTC. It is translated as CASSPDRGARGYTF.

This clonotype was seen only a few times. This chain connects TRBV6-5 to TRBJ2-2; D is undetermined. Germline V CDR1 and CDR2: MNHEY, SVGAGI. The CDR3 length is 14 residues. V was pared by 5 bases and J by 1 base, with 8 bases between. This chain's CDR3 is CASSRDKNTGELFF. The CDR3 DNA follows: TGTGCCAGCAGTAGAGACAAGAACACCGGGGAGCTGTTTTTT.

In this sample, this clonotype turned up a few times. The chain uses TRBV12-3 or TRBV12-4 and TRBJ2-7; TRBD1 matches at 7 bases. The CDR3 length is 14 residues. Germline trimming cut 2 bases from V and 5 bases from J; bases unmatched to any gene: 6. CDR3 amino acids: CASSLRQGIDEQYF. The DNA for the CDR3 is TGTGCCAGCAGTTTAAGACAGGGAATCGACGAGCAGTACTTC.

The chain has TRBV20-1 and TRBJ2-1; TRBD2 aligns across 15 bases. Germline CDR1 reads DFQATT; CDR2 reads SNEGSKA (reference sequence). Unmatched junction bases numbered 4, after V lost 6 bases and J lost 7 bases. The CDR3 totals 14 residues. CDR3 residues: CSARTSGRGNEQFF. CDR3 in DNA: TGCAGTGCCAGGACTAGCGGGAGGGGAAATGAGCAGTTCTTC.

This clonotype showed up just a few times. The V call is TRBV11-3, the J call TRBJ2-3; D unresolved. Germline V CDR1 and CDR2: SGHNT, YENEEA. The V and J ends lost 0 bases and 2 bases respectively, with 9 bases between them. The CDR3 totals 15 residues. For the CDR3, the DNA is TGTGCCAGCAGCTTAGATCCGGTGGACACAGATACGCAGTATTTT. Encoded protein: CASSLDPVDTDTQYF.

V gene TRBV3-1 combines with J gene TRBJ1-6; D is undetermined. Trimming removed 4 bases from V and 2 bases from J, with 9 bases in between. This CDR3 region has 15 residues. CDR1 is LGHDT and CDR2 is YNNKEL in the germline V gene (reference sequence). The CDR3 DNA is TGTGCCAGCAGCCCGCAGCCGACCTATAATTCACCCCTCCACTTT. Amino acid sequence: CASSPQPTYNSPLHF.

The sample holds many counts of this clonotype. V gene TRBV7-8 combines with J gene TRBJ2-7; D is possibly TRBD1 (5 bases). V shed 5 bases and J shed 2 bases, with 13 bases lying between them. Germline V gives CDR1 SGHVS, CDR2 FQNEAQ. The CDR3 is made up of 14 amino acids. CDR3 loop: CASSTRTDTYEQYF. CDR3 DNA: TGTGCCAGCAGCACGAGGACGGACACCTACGAGCAGTACTTC.